This TCR beta chain is drawn from a study of cytomegalovirus exposure and HLA in healthy donors (TCRdb year 2017). About the investigation overall: An earlier analysis of 587 of the donors reported 250 to 300 Gb of sequence data and 117 million unique TCR beta sequences obtained from 180 million or so T cells. Roughly 300 gigabases of sequencing data and roughly 80 million unique TCR sequences made up an early release that covered approximately 700 HLA-typed donors. Of the approximately 400 genotyped donors, 65% to 90% were placed in the genetic ancestry cluster associated with self-reported Caucasian donors. The study aimed to test whether cataloging public T cell receptors could reveal signatures of past pathogen exposure. The study used immunosequencing to profile the T cell repertoires of 666 subjects and linked those repertoires to cytomegalovirus serostatus. Along with the approximately 700-subject first cohort, a separate validation cohort of over 90 different subjects was used. High-throughput TCR immunosequencing, statistical association of individual TCRs with disease status, and machine learning were combined to predict cytomegalovirus infection status. To study patterns of TCR occurrence, a later analysis re-analyzed previously published TCR beta repertoires from 666 donors and added high-resolution HLA genotyping. The later analysis used no new phenotypic data to find candidate immune exposures, relying instead on TCR beta sequences and their occurrence across donors. An earlier analysis of roughly 580 of the donors used high-throughput TCR beta sequencing to judge whether each TCR beta V gene segment behaved as functional or pseudogenic. Donor age, sex, ethnicity and CMV serostatus were compiled together with the repertoire data. A later genetic analysis used genome-wide SNP genotypes for about three fifths of the 666 donors, treating that subset as a discovery cohort. All discovery cohort repertoires had been generated on a single sequencing platform. Class I and class II HLA loci were covered by the typing at four-digit resolution. The number of donors typed differed by locus, with roughly 620-630 for A, B, C, DRB1 and DQB1, over 500 for DQA1, nearly 610 for DPA1, and approximately 470 for DPB1. Five DR-DQ haplotypes were treated as single units for association and clustering because of strong linkage in the cohort. Across 300 to 500 genotyped donors of the cohort, an average of about 240,000 unique TCR beta nucleotide sequences per donor were sequenced, and roughly 17% of those sequences were non-productive.

The method behind the library was the immunoSEQ multiplex PCR assay. For the multiplex PCR, a mixture combining 60 forward primers for TCR Vbeta segments and 13 reverse primers for TCR Jbeta segments was used. A multiplex PCR assay on genomic DNA amplified the CDR3 region of rearranged TCR beta genes. On the Illumina HiSeq System, the amplified TCR beta libraries were sequenced as 87-base-pair reads. Under the source paper's analysis protocol: A later analysis counted about 80 million unique TCR beta chains across the 650 to 800 repertoires, and 10 million to 12 million of these chains were shared by at least two donors. Raw reads were error-corrected and collapsed into unique sequences with a nearest-neighbor algorithm that merged closely related sequences to remove PCR and sequencing errors. CDR3 sequences were aligned to IMGT reference sequences to assign V, D and J gene segments. For a sequence to be retained, a match of at least six nucleotides to both a V gene segment and a J gene segment was required. A rearrangement counted as productive if the CDR3 had no stop codons and remained in frame with V and J, and every other rearrangement counted as non-productive. CDR3 was defined by IMGT convention, running from the second conserved V-encoded cysteine to the conserved J-encoded phenylalanine. The earlier analysis of fewer than 700 of the donors excluded sequences that lacked an unambiguous match to a single V gene segment. In an earlier analysis of several hundred of the donors, a V segment was called functional when productive rearrangements were above 56.7%, and segregating when the standard deviation between donors exceeded 5%. A statistical classification framework was built for diagnosing cytomegalovirus status from the catalog of TCR beta chain sequences. V and J gene assignment, in a later analysis, came from comparing TCR nucleotide sequences with IMGT/GENE-DB human TR gene sequences. In a later analysis, CDR3 sequences and most-parsimonious VDJ recombination scenarios were assigned using the TCRdist pipeline. A later analysis defined each TCR beta chain by its CDR3 amino acid sequence plus V-gene family, and excluded reads lacking a unique V-gene family. To address suspected cross-contamination and a sequencing artifact, a later analysis removed approximately 600 highly shared, low-generation-probability nucleotide sequences. A later analysis calculated a clonal expansion index for each public chain from normalized within-repertoire ranks of inferred template counts. Generation probabilities in a later analysis came from a VDJ recombination model fitted to out-of-frame rearrangements, and those results were checked against IGoR. A later analysis scored TCR-TCR, TCR-HLA and TCR-CMV co-occurrence with hypergeometric tests, applying a repertoire-size bias correction to TCR pairs. To estimate false discovery rates, a later analysis permuted the HLA or CMV assignments 20 times. A later analysis grouped co-occurring TCRs with DBSCAN, adding TCRdist sequence similarity when clustering within HLA-allele-positive subsets. Repertoires with fewer than 30,000 or more than 120,000 public chains, plus five repertoires with anomalous nucleotide sharing, were excluded from co-occurrence clustering. In its TCRdb copy, this immuneACCESS table keeps in-frame sequences only and misses some clones. Where compared with another copy, unresolved V genes explain less than half of these, and the others have no known cause. For V, J and clone size, that table is used; D and trimming come from the DNA. The sample contains 150,000 or so clones, around four fifths of them found a single time. The ten largest clones represent around a tenth of the sample.

On this clone itself: The antigen it recognizes is unknown. No base-level quality is on record; no much larger clone is a single base apart.

V loses 6 bases at its end and J loses 4 bases; junction bases beyond the gene matches: 12. For CDR1 and CDR2, the germline V gene lists SNHLY and FYNNEI. The CDR3 starts with the cysteine, ends with the phenylalanine, and has 16 residues. Only CDR3 DNA is held: 48 bases, read in frame from base 1. In total, approximately 610 healthy bone marrow donors made up the cohort. At the time of sampling, every cohort member was nominally healthy, though immune exposures that went unrecorded were likely present. The donor tested CMV seropositive and was one of the 289 seropositive cohort members. Every donor gave a peripheral blood sample, and the peripheral blood mononuclear cells from that sample were used for TCR beta sequencing. Genomic DNA extraction from the blood cell samples was performed with the Qiagen DNeasy Blood Extraction Kit. Points the paper makes about the study in general: Because HLA typing was missing for some donors at each locus, association tests included only the typed subset. A later genetic analysis associated a missense DCLRE1C variant with V-gene and J-gene trimming of TCR beta chains, and an independent cohort replicated the association. Most CMV-associated TCR beta chains appeared to be HLA-restricted in a later analysis, and the HLA associations seemed to be driven largely by CMV exposure. According to a later genetic analysis, donors in an Asian-associated ancestry cluster had fewer N-insertions in productive TCRs than the roughly 670-donor mean. A later analysis found that HLA-associated TCR beta chains were more clonally expanded and had lower generation probabilities than equally common non-associated chains. This cohort had only TCR beta chains sequenced, and the lack of alpha or paired-chain data limited which features could be detected. Linkage disequilibrium might explain the correlated functional status among segregating V segments, but an unknown experimental factor could not be ruled out. A total of 164 TCR beta chains were listed by the study as associated with cytomegalovirus. The 87-base-pair reads could not distinguish some IMGT-functional V segments, including TRBV6-2 and TRBV6-3, so those segments were excluded. Immune exposure information for the cohort was limited to CMV serostatus. A later analysis associated 16,951 TCR beta sequences with specific HLA alleles at a false discovery rate of 0.05. Broadly in line with IMGT annotations, most TCR beta V segments showed up in productive rearrangements about 87% or about 30% of the time in an earlier analysis of approximately 640 of the donors. Some 15 rarely observed V segments, including chromosome 9 orphons, were excluded from the earlier analysis of a few hundred of the donors because counts were too low. When HLA alleles, especially DR and DQ, strongly co-occurred, attributing TCR associations to individual alleles was difficult. A cluster of highly shared sequence variants was judged likely to represent a technical artifact of the sequencing pipeline. Cytomegalovirus status was reported to be diagnosed by the classifier with high specificity and sensitivity in both the original and validation cohorts. While some public TCRs were present in many individuals, most TCR sequences turned up only very rarely across donors. The presence/absence analyses assumed that sequencing depth was roughly uniform across donors, and that assumption may not be true. According to a later analysis, parvovirus B19, influenza, CMV and Epstein-Barr virus appeared linked to several top co-occurrence clusters. The authors suggested that the approach could potentially be generalized to other disease states and immunological phenotypes. A further reported finding was that TCR beta sequences accurately predicted the HLA-A and HLA-B alleles for most subjects in the first cohort. A few of the identified cytomegalovirus-associated TCR beta chains were confirmed in vitro to be specific for cytomegalovirus antigens. In a later analysis, the rate of TCR association differed among HLA loci, with DRB1 alleles having the most associated TCRs and HLA-C alleles having the fewest.

This sequence uses TRBV2 and TRBJ1-2; the junction holds 9 bases that match TRBD1. The sequencing input was PBMCs. This TCR derives from a man younger than 35 in good health and CMV-seropositive. The CDR3 amino acid sequence is: CASSRLPGQGPYGYTF. The sequenced DNA: TGTGCCAGCAGCCGCCTCCCGGGACAGGGACCCTATGGCTACACCTTC.